This paragraph reports one T cell receptor beta chain. The data belong to a study of blood T cell repertoires in COVID-19. Looking at the study overall: Spain, Italy and the United States supplied samples that represented acute and convalescent COVID-19.

CDR3 length: 14 residues. Trimming at V came to 4 bases and at J to 3 bases, leaving 6 bases not matched to a gene. CDR1 SGHRS and CDR2 YFSETQ come from the germline V gene. The repertoire was sequenced with immunoSEQ multiplex PCR; TCRdb's copy has only in-frame clones and lacks some. This table holds over 130,000 clones, approximately 89% found once. The sample comprised peripheral blood. The J gene is TRBJ2-7, the V gene TRBV5-1, with 8 bases matching TRBD1. This receptor was obtained from a man between 60 and 75 years old with active or convalescent COVID-19. The CDR3 DNA reads TGCGCCAGCAGCACCGGACAGGGCTACTACGAGCAGTACTTC. Translation: CASSTGQGYYEQYF.